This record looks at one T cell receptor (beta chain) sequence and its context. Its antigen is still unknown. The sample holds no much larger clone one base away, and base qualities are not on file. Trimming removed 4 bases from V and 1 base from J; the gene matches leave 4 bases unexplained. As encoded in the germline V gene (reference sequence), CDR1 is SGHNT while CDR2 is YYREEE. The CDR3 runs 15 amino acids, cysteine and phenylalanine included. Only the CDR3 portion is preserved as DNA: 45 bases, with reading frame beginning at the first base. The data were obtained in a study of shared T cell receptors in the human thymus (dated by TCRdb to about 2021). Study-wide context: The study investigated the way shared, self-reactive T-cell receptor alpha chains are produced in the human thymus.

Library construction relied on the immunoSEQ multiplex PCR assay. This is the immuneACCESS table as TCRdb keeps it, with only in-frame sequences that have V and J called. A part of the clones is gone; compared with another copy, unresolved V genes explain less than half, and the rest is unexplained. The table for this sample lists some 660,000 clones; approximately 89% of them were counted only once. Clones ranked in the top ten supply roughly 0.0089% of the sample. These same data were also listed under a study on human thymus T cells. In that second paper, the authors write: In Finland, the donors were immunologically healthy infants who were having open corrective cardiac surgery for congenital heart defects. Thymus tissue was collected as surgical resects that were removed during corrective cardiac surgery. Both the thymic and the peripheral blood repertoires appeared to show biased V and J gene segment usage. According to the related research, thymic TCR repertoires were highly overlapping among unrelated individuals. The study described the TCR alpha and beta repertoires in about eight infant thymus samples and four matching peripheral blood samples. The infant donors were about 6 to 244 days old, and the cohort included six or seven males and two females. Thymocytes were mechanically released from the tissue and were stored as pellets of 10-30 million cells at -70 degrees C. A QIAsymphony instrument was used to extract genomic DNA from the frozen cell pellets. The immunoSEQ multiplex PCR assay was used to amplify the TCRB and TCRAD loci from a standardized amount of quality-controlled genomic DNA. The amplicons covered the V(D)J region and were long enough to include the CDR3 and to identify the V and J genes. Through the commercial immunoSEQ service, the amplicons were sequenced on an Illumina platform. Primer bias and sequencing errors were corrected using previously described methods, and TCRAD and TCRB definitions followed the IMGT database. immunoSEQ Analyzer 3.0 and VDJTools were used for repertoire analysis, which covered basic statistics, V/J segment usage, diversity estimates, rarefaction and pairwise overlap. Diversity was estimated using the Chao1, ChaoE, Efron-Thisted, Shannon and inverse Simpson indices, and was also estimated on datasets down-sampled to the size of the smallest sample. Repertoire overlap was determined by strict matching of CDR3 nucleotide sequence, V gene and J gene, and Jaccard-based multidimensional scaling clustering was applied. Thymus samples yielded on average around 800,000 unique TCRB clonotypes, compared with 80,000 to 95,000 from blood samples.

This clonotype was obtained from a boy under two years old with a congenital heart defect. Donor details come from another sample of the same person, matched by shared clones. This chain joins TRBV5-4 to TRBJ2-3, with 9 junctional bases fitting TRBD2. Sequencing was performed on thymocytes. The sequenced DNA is TGTGCCAGCAGCCTAGAGCGGGGGGGCACAGATACGCAGTATTTT. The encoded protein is CASSLERGGTDTQYF.